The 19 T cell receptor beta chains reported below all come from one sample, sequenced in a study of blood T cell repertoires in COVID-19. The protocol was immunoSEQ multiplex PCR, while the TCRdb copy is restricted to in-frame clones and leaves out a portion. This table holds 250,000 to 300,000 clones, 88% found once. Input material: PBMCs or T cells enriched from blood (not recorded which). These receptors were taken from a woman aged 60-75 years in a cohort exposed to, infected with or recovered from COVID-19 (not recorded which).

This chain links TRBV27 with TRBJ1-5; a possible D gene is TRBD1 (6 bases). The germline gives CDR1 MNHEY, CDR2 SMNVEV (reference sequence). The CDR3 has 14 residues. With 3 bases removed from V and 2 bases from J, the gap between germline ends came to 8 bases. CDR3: CASSLTGGNQPQHF. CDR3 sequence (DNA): TGTGCCAGCAGTTTGACAGGTGGCAATCAGCCCCAGCATTTT.

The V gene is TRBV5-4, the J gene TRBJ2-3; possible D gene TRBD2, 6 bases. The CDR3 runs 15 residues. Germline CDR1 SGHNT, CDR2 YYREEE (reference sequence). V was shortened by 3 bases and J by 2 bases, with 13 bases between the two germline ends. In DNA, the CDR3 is TGTGCCAGCAGCTGGCGGGGCGCCTTCACAGATACGCAGTATTTT. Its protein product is CASSWRGAFTDTQYF.

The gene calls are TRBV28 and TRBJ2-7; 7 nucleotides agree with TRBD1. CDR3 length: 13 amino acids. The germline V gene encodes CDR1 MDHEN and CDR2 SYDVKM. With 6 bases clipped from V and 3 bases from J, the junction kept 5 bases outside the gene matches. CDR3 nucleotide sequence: TGTGCCAGCAGAGAGACAGGGCTCTACGAGCAGTACTTC. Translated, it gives CASRETGLYEQYF. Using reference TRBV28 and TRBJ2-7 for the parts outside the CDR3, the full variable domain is DVKVTQSSRYLVKRTGEKVFLECVQDMDHENMFWYRQDPGLGLRLIYFSYDVKMKEKGDIPEGYSVSREKKERFSLILESASTNQTSMYLCASRETGLYEQYFGPGTRLTVT.

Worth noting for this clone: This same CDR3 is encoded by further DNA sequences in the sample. The CDR3 sequence: CASSLTSHNEQFF. The DNA of the CDR3 is TGTGCCAGCAGCCTTACTAGTCACAATGAGCAGTTCTTC. The chain couples TRBV7-2 to TRBJ2-1, with D possibly being TRBD2 (5 bases). The CDR3 extends over 13 amino acids. Trimming took off 5 bases at V and 5 bases at J, with 10 bases between the two ends. Looked up from germline, CDR1 is SGHTA and CDR2 is FQGNSA.

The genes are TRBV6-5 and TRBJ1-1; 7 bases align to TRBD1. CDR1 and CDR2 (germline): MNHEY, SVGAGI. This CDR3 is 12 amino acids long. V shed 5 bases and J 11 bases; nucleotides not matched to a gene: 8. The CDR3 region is CASSPRQGLAFF. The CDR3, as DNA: TGTGCCAGCAGTCCCCGACAGGGTTTGGCTTTCTTT.

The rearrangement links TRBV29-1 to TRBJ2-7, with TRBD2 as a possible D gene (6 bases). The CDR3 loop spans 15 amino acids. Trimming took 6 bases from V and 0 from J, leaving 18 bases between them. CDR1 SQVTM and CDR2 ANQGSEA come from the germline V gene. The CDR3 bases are TGCAGCGTAACTAGCCGGGTCGTCAACTCCTACGAGCAGTACTTC. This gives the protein CSVTSRVVNSYEQYF.

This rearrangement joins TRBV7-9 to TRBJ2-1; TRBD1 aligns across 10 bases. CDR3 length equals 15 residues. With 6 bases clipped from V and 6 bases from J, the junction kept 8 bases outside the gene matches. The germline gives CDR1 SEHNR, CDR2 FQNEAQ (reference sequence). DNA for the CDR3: TGTGCCAGCAGTCGACCGGGACAGGGGCTCAATGAGCAGTTCTTC. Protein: CASSRPGQGLNEQFF.

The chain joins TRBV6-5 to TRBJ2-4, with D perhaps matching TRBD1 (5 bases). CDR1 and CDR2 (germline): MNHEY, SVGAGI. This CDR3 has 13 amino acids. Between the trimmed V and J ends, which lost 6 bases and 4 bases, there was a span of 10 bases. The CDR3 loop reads CASSSGPKNIQYF. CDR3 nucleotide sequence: TGTGCCAGCAGCTCAGGGCCGAAAAACATTCAGTACTTC.

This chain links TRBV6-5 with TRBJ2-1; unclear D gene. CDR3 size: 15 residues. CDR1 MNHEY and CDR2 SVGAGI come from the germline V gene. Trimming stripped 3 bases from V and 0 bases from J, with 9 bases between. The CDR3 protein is CASSYLADSYNEQFF. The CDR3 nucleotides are TGTGCCAGCAGTTATCTTGCAGACTCCTACAATGAGCAGTTCTTC.

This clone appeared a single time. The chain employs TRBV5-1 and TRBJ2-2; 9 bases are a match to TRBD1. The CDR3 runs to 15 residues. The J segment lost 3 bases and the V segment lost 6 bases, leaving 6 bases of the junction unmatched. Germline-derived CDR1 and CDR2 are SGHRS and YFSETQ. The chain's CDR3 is CASKRTGVDTGELFF. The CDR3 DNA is TGCGCCAGCAAACGGACAGGGGTTGACACCGGGGAGCTGTTTTTT.

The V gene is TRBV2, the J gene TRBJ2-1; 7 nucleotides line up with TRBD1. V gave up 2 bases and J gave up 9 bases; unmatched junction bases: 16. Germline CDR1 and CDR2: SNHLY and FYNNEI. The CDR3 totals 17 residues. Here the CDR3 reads CASSERGRSWGLREQFF. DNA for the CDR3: TGTGCCAGCAGTGAAAGGGGGCGAAGTTGGGGGCTACGTGAGCAGTTCTTC.

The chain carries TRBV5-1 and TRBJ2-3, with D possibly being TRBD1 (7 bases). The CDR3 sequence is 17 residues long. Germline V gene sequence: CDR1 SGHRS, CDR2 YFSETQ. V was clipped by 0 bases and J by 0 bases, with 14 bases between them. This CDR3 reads CASSLGRGQLSTDTQYF. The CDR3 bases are TGCGCCAGCAGCTTGGGGAGGGGGCAGCTCAGCACAGATACGCAGTATTTT.

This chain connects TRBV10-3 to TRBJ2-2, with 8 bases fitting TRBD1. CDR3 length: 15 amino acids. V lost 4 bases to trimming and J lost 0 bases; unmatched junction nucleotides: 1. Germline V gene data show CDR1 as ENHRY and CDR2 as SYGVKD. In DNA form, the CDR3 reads TGTGCCATCAGTGCGGGACAGGCGAACACCGGGGAGCTGTTTTTT. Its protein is CAISAGQANTGELFF.

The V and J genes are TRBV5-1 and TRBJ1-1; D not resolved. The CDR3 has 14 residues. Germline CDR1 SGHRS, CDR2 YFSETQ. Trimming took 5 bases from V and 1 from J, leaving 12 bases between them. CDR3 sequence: CASSFSAGNTEAFF. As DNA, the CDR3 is TGCGCCAGCAGTTTTTCGGCGGGGAACACTGAAGCTTTCTTT.

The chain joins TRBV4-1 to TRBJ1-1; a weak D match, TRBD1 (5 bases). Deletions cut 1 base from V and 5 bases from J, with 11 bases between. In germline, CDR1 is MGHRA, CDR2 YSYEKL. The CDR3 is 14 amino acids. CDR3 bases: TGCGCCAGCAGCCAAGGTCAGGGATATACTGAAGCTTTCTTT. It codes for CASSQGQGYTEAFF.

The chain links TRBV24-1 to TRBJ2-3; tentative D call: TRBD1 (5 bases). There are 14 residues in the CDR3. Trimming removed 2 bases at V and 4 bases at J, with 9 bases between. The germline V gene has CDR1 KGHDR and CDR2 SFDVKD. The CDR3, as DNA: TGTGCCACCAGTGATTCCAGGGTACCAGATACGCAGTATTTT. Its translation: CATSDSRVPDTQYF.

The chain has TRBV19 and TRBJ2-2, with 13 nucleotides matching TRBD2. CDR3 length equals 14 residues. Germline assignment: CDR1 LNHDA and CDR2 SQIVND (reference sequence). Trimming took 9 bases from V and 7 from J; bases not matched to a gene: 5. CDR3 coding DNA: TGTGCCAGCTCTAGACTAGCGGGAGGCGGGGAGCTGTTTTTT. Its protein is CASSRLAGGGELFF.

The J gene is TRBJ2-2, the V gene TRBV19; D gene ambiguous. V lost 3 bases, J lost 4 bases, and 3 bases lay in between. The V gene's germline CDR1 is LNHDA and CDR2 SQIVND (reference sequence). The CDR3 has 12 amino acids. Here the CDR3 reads CASSIVTGELFF. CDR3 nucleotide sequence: TGTGCCAGTAGTATCGTCACCGGGGAGCTGTTTTTT.

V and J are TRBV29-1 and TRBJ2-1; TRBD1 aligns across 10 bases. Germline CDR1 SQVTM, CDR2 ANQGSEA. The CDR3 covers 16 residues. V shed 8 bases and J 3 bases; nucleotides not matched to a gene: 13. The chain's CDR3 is CSLTLPGQGFYNEQFF. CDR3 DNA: TGCAGCTTAACTTTGCCGGGACAGGGGTTCTACAATGAGCAGTTCTTC.